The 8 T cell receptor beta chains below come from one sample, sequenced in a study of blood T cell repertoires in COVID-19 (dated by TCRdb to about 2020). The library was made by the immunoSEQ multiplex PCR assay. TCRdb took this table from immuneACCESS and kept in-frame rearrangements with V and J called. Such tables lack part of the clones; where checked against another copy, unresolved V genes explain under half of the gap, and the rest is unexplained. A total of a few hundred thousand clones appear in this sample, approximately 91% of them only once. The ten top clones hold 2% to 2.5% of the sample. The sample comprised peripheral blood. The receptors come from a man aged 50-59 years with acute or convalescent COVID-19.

As DNA, the CDR3 is TGTGCCAGTAGAGGGGGAGCGGACCGAACAGATACGCAGTATTTT. Translated: CASRGGADRTDTQYF. The chain recombines TRBV19 with TRBJ2-3, with a weak D call TRBD1 (6 bases). The CDR3 covers 15 residues. CDR1 and CDR2 from the germline V gene are LNHDA and SQIVND (reference sequence). Trimming stripped 6 bases from V and 3 bases from J, with 16 bases between.

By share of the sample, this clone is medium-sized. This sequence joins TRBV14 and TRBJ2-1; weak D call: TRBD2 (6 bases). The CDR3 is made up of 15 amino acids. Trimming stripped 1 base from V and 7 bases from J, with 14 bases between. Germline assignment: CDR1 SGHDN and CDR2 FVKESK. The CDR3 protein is CASSQVEGIPNEQFF. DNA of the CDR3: TGTGCCAGCAGCCAAGTGGAGGGTATCCCTAATGAGCAGTTCTTC.

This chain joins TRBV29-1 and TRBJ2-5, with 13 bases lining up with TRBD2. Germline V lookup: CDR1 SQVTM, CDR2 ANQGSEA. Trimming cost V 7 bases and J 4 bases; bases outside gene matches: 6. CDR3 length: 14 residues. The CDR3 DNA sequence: TGCAGCGCCCGGACTAGCGGGGGCCGAGAGACCCAGTACTTC. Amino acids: CSARTSGGRETQYF.

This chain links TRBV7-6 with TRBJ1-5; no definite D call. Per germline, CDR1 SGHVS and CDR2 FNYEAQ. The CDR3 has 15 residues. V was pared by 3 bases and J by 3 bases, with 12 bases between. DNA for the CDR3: TGTGCCAGCAGCTTGAGGACTGGCCCCAATCAGCCCCAGCATTTT. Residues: CASSLRTGPNQPQHF.

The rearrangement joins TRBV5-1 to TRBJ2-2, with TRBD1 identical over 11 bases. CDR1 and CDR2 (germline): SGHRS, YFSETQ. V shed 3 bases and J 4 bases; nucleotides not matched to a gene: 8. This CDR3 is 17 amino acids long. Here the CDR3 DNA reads TGCGCCAGCAGCTCCCCCTCTGGGACAGGGGGCACCGGGGAGCTGTTTTTT. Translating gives CASSSPSGTGGTGELFF.

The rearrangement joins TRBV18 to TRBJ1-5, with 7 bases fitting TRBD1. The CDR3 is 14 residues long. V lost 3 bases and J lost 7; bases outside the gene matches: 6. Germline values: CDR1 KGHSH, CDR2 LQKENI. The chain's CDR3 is CASSPGTVKQPQHF. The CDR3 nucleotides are TGTGCCAGCTCACCTGGGACAGTCAAACAGCCCCAGCATTTT. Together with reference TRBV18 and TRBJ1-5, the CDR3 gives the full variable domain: NAGVMQNPRHLVRRRGQEARLRCSPMKGHSHVYWYRQLPEEGLKFMVYLQKENIIDESGMPKERFSAEFPKEGPSILRIQQVVRGDSAAYFCASSPGTVKQPQHFGDGTRLSIL.

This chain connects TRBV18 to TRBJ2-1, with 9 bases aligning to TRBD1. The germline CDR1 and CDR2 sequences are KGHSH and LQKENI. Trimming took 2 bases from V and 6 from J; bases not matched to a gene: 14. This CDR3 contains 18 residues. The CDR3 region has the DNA TGTGCCAGCTCACCAACCATCCCACAGGGGGCGGAAGGCAATGAGCAGTTCTTC. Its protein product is CASSPTIPQGAEGNEQFF.

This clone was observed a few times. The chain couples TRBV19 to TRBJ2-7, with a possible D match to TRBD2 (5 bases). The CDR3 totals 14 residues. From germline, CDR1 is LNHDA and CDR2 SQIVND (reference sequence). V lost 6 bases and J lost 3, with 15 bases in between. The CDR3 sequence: CASSPRGSSYEQYF. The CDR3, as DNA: TGTGCCAGTAGCCCACGGGGATCAAGCTACGAGCAGTACTTC.